This entry lists 26 T cell receptor beta chains sequenced from one sample in a study of shared clonotypes between healthy human individuals. Only in-frame clones appear in the TCRdb table, and some are missing; sequencing was by immunoSEQ multiplex PCR. The sample shows 2 million to 2.5 million clones, approximately 95% of them seen only once. Sequencing used naive CD4+ T cells from PBMCs. The subset is: CD45RA+ positively selected. The receptor set was obtained from a man between 18 and 29 years old in good health. Some clones in this sample may be carry-over from other donors' samples.

On this clone: Other DNA sequences in this sample translate to the same CDR3. This rearrangement joins TRBV5-1 to TRBJ1-1; D uncertain. Trimming shortened V by 2 bases and J by 1 base, and 9 bases separated the two germline ends. The CDR3 is 14 residues long. Germline values: CDR1 SGHRS, CDR2 YFSETQ. The CDR3 DNA is TGCGCCAGCAGCTTAGGAGCACCGAACACTGAAGCTTTCTTT. Protein sequence: CASSLGAPNTEAFF.

This clone appeared once. The rearrangement joins TRBV10-3 to TRBJ2-7; D perhaps matches TRBD2 (5 bases). Trimming took off 10 bases at V and 2 bases at J, with 9 bases between the two ends. Germline V CDR1 and CDR2: ENHRY, SYGVKD. The CDR3 covers 11 residues. This CDR3 is CATRETYEQYF. Here the CDR3 DNA reads TGTGCCACCCGGGAAACCTACGAGCAGTACTTC.

The chain joins TRBV6-6 to TRBJ2-7; D not resolved. There are 15 residues in the CDR3. Trimming removed 5 bases from V and 4 bases from J, with 18 bases in between. Germline CDR1 MNHNY, CDR2 SVGAGI (reference sequence). The CDR3 nucleotides are TGTGCCAGCAGTGTGCCCCCCGACGGAAAATACGAGCAGTACTTC. This sequence encodes CASSVPPDGKYEQYF.

This chain links TRBV4-2 with TRBJ2-4; D is perhaps TRBD1 or TRBD2 (5 bases each). Germline-derived CDR1 and CDR2 are LGHNA and YNFKEQ. Trimming stripped 9 bases from V and 8 bases from J, with 17 bases between. There are 13 residues in the CDR3. The CDR3 loop is CASHRDAGDIQYF. The CDR3 DNA reads as TGTGCCAGTCACCGGGACGCGGGTGACATTCAGTACTTC.

J is TRBJ1-2 and V is TRBV7-5; the tabulated D call, TRBD1, remains unverified against the DNA. TRBV7-5 is noted as a pseudogene. The CDR3 consists of 15 residues. The CDR3 region is CARSYQGQENYGYTF. DNA for the CDR3: TGTGCCAGAAGCTACCAGGGGCAGGAGAACTATGGCTACACCTTC.

The chain carries TRBV28 and TRBJ2-1; TRBD2 matches 8 bases. This CDR3 region has 15 residues. V shed 0 bases, J shed 3 bases, and the junction held 1 base outside the gene matches. Per the germline V gene, CDR1 is MDHEN and CDR2 is SYDVKM. Here the CDR3 reads CASSLWSGSYNEQFF. The CDR3 bases are TGTGCCAGCAGTTTATGGAGCGGGAGCTACAATGAGCAGTTCTTC.

This clone was observed once. This chain connects TRBV5-1 to TRBJ2-2; the D gene is possibly TRBD2 (5 bases). Trimming took 4 bases from V and 3 from J, leaving 19 bases between them. This CDR3 region has 17 residues. Germline assignment: CDR1 SGHRS and CDR2 YFSETQ. The CDR3 sequence: CASSRGLTAFDTGELFF. In DNA, the CDR3 is TGCGCCAGCAGCCGCGGACTGACGGCCTTTGACACCGGGGAGCTGTTTTTT.

A remark on this clone: An end of the junction differs from the germline gene, which may be a read error. The chain is built from TRBV2 and TRBJ2-5; D remains ambiguous. The CDR3 length is 15 residues. From germline, CDR1 is SNHLY and CDR2 FYNNEI. DNA for the CDR3: TGTGCCAGCAGGGAAGAGTGGTTGGGTGACGAGACCCAGTACTTC. This codes for CASREEWLGDETQYF.

The genes are TRBV11-3 and TRBJ2-3; D is possibly TRBD1 or TRBD2 (5 bases each). CDR3 length equals 15 residues. Trimming removed 5 bases from V and 3 bases from J, with 15 bases in between. The germline V gene has CDR1 SGHNT and CDR2 YENEEA. CDR3 nucleotide sequence: TGTGCCAGCAGCCCCGGGACCAAAGGTACAGATACGCAGTATTTT. This translates into CASSPGTKGTDTQYF.

The CDR3 is CASSLDLNGEQYF. As DNA, the CDR3 is TGTGCCAGCAGCTTAGATCTGAATGGGGAACAGTACTTC. This chain connects TRBV11-3 to TRBJ2-7, with D unresolved. The CDR3 loop spans 13 amino acids. The V end lost 0 bases, the J end lost 10 bases, and 13 bases lay between the germline ends. CDR1 and CDR2 (germline): SGHNT, YENEEA. Supplemented by reference TRBV11-3 and TRBJ2-7, the full variable domain reads EAGVVQSPRYKIIEKKQPVAFWCNPISGHNTLYWYLQNLGQGPELLIRYENEEAVDDSQLPKDRFSAERLKGVDSTLKIQPAELGDSAVYLCASSLDLNGEQYFGPGTRLTVT.

The genes are TRBV9 and TRBJ2-2, with a weak D call TRBD2 (5 bases). The CDR3 loop spans 16 amino acids. The germline V gene has CDR1 SGDLS and CDR2 YYNGEE. Trimming left V 1 base short and J 3 bases short, with 13 bases between. The CDR3 here is CASSVQGLGDTGELFF. Here the CDR3 DNA reads TGTGCCAGCAGCGTACAAGGACTGGGTGACACCGGGGAGCTGTTTTTT.

Written as DNA, the CDR3 is TGTGCCAGCAGCTTCGCCTCGACTACGGTGAACACTGAAGCTTTCTTT. Amino acids: CASSFASTTVNTEAFF. This chain uses TRBV28 with TRBJ1-1; no firm D call. The CDR3 is 16 residues long. Germline loops: CDR1 MDHEN, CDR2 SYDVKM. The V end was cut by 6 bases, the J end by 0 bases, with 17 bases between.

This clone appeared once. The rearrangement joins TRBV6-6 to TRBJ2-2; D call uncertain. This CDR3 has 12 amino acids. CDR1 is MNHNY, CDR2 SVGAGI, per germline (reference sequence). V lost 5 bases to trimming and J lost 6 bases, with 7 bases between them. The CDR3 sequence: CASSPSAGELFF. In DNA form, the CDR3 reads TGTGCCAGCAGTCCGTCAGCCGGGGAGCTGTTTTTT.

V usage is TRBV11-2 and J usage is TRBJ2-4; no definite D call. The length of the CDR3 is 12 residues. V was pared by 1 base and J by 9 bases, with 7 bases between. Germline CDR1 and CDR2: SGHAT and FQNNGV. CDR3 in amino acids: CASSLVRPIQYF. CDR3 coding DNA: TGTGCCAGCAGCTTAGTAAGGCCCATTCAGTACTTC.

This chain connects TRBV28 to TRBJ1-1; 8 bases align to TRBD1. CDR1 MDHEN and CDR2 SYDVKM come from the germline V gene. The V gene end was trimmed by 9 bases and the J gene end by 1 base; junction bases not matched to a gene: 4. The CDR3 loop spans 13 amino acids. CDR3 in amino acids: CASPGTGNTEAFF. CDR3 sequence (DNA): TGTGCCAGTCCCGGGACAGGGAACACTGAAGCTTTCTTT.

The gene calls are TRBV4-2 and TRBJ1-6; a weak D match, TRBD1 (6 bases). Trimming removed 5 bases from V and 6 bases from J, with 20 bases in between. This CDR3 spans 17 amino acids. Germline assignment: CDR1 LGHNA and CDR2 YNFKEQ. CDR3 region: CASSRRGYEGGNSPLHF. The CDR3 nucleotides read TGTGCCAGCAGCAGAAGGGGATACGAGGGGGGTAATTCACCCCTCCACTTT.

The rearrangement joins TRBV25-1 to TRBJ1-2; TRBD1 aligns across 8 bases. V was pared by 4 bases and J by 6 bases, with 4 bases of the junction left unmatched. Germline V CDR1 and CDR2: MGHDK, SYGVNS. CDR3 length: 13 amino acids. CDR3 DNA: TGTGCCAGCAGTGCCCGGACAGGGAATGGCTACACCTTC. Encoded protein: CASSARTGNGYTF.

V usage is TRBV6-1 and J usage is TRBJ1-4; possible D gene TRBD1, 5 bases. Deletions cut 6 bases from V and 8 bases from J, with 16 bases between. The germline V gene has CDR1 MNHNS and CDR2 SASEGT. The CDR3 sequence is 14 residues long. The CDR3: CASSRWGEVEKLFF. CDR3 sequence (DNA): TGTGCCAGCAGCCGCTGGGGGGAAGTCGAAAAACTGTTTTTT.

This chain uses TRBV5-1 with TRBJ2-2; D call uncertain. Trimming left V 0 bases short and J 1 base short, with 10 bases between. The length of the CDR3 is 16 residues. CDR1 and CDR2 (germline): SGHRS, YFSETQ. As DNA, the CDR3 is TGCGCCAGCAGCTTGGAAGGTGTGGGGAACACCGGGGAGCTGTTTTTT. Its translation: CASSLEGVGNTGELFF.

The chain is built from TRBV18 and TRBJ1-2; D is unresolved. V was clipped by 2 bases and J by 0 bases, with 13 bases between them. The CDR3 runs 16 residues. Germline V lookup: CDR1 KGHSH, CDR2 LQKENI. CDR3 loop: CASSPALQPANYGYTF. In nucleotides, the CDR3 is TGTGCCAGCTCACCAGCGTTACAGCCCGCTAACTATGGCTACACCTTC.

Regarding this clone: Other DNA sequences in the sample encode the same CDR3. The V and J genes are TRBV2 and TRBJ2-5, with TRBD1 identical over 8 bases. The V and J ends lost 4 bases and 4 bases, in that order; junction bases with no gene match: 2. CDR3 length equals 13 residues. The germline V gene encodes CDR1 SNHLY and CDR2 FYNNEI. CDR3 protein: CASSGGQGETQYF. CDR3 DNA sequence: TGTGCCAGCAGTGGCGGACAGGGAGAGACCCAGTACTTC.

V is TRBV11-3 and J is TRBJ2-1; 8 nucleotides align to TRBD2. This CDR3 is built from 15 residues. V shed 1 base, J shed 8 bases, and the junction held 7 bases outside the gene matches. The germline V gene encodes CDR1 SGHNT and CDR2 YENEEA. The CDR3 DNA follows: TGTGCCAGCAGCTTAGCTGGGACTAGGGGTCATGAGCAGTTCTTC. This codes for CASSLAGTRGHEQFF.

The V call is TRBV6-5, the J call TRBJ1-2, with no clear D. Germline CDR1 is MNHEY and CDR2 is SVGAGI. V dropped 5 bases and J dropped 7 bases, with 11 bases sitting between them. This CDR3 has 12 residues. In nucleotides, the CDR3 is TGTGCCAGCAGTGATCTGGTGGGTGGCTACACCTTC. Residues: CASSDLVGGYTF.

The chain uses TRBV29-1 and TRBJ1-5, with TRBD1 as a possible D gene (6 bases). Germline assignment: CDR1 SQVTM and CDR2 ANQGSEA. V was pared by 4 bases and J by 0 bases, with 10 bases between. The CDR3 is 14 amino acids. The CDR3 sequence is CSVVTGYSNQPQHF. CDR3 sequence (DNA): TGCAGCGTTGTCACAGGGTATAGCAATCAGCCCCAGCATTTT.

The chain is built from TRBV5-6 and TRBJ2-1, with a weak D call TRBD2 (6 bases). The germline V gene has CDR1 SGHDT and CDR2 YYEEEE. The CDR3 spans 17 residues. With 3 bases removed from V and 4 bases from J, the gap between germline ends came to 20 bases. CDR3 sequence: CASSSLAGRAGYNEQFF. CDR3 coding DNA: TGTGCCAGCAGCTCACTGGCCGGTAGAGCGGGTTACAATGAGCAGTTCTTC.

V is TRBV11-1 and J is TRBJ2-5; D remains ambiguous. V lost 5 bases and J 5 bases, leaving 9 bases between the germline ends. CDR3 length: 12 amino acids. CDR1 SGHAT and CDR2 FQDESV come from the germline V gene (reference sequence). Written as DNA, the CDR3 is TGTGCCAGCAGCACGCCTGGGGAGACCCAGTACTTC. Residues: CASSTPGETQYF.